In its sample, the clone carrying this TCR beta chain was seen many times. Via MiXCR, TCRdb re-called the reads, giving one row per CDR3 protein. The table records around 530,000 distinct CDR3 sequences, about 26% of them present only once. This sample was taken from a study of T cell repertoires in cytomegalovirus infection. The CDR3 totals 14 residues. The junction had 10 bases not matched to a gene; V was cut back by 5 bases and J by 10 bases. CDR1 and CDR2 from the germline V gene are MNHEY and SVGAGI. This TCR derives from a human donor in good health (CMV status not recorded). Some clones in this sample may be carry-over from other donors' samples. Sequencing used PBMCs. The chain couples TRBV6-5 to TRBJ2-1; 8 positions agree with TRBD1. In DNA, the CDR3 is TGTGCCAGCAGTCCAGGACAGGGCCGGCACGAGCAGTTCTTC. It translates to CASSPGQGRHEQFF.